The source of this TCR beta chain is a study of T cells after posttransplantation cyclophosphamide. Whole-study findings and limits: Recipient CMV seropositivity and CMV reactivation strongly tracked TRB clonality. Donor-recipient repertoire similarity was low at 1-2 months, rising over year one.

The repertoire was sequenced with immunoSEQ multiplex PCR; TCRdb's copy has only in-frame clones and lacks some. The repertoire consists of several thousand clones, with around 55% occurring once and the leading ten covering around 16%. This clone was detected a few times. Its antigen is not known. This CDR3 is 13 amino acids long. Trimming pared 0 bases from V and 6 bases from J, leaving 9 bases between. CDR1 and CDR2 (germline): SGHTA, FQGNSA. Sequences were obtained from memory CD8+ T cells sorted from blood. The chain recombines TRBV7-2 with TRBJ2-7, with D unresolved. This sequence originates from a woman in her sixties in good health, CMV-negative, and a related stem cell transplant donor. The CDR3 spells CASSLASEPEQYF. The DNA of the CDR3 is TGTGCCAGCAGCTTAGCTTCGGAGCCCGAGCAGTACTTC.